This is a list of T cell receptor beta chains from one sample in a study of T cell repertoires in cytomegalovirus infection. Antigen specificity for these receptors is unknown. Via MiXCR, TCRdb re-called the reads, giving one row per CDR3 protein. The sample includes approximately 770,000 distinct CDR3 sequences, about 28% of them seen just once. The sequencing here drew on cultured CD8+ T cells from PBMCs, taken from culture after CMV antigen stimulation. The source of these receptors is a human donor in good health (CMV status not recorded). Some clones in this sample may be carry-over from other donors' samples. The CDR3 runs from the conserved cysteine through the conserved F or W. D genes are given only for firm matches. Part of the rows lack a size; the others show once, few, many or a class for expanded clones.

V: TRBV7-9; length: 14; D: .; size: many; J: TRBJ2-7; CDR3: CASSLSGRPYEQYF; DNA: TGTGCCAGCAGCTTATCCGGCCGACCCTACGAGCAGTACTTC
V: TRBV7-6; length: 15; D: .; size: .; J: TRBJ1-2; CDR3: CASSLGGGWESGYTF; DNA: TGTGCCAGCAGCTTGGGCGGGGGTTGGGAGTCTGGCTACACCTTC
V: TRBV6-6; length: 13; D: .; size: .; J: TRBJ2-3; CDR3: CASSYGRSNTQYF; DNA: TGTGCCAGCAGTTACGGCCGGAGTAATACGCAGTATTTT
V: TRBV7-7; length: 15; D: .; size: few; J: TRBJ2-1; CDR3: CASSPYTREYNEQFF; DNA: TGTGCTAGCAGCCCTTACACCCGGGAGTACAATGAGCAGTTCTTC
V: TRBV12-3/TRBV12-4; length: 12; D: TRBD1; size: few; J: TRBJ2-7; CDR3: CASSSYRGEQYF; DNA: TGTGCCAGCAGTTCATACAGGGGCGAGCAGTACTTC
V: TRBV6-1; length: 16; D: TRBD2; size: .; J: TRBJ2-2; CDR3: CASRSPGTSTAGELFF; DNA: TGTGCCAGCAGGTCCCCCGGGACTAGTACGGCCGGGGAGCTGTTTTTT
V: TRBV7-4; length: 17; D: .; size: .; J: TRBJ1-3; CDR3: CASSQTESTFSGNTIYF; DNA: TGTGCCAGCAGTCAGACAGAGTCCACCTTCTCTGGAAACACCATATATTTT
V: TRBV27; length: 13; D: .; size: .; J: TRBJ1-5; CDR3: CASSPWIAEPQHF; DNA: TGTGCCAGCAGTCCCTGGATAGCGGAGCCCCAGCATTTT
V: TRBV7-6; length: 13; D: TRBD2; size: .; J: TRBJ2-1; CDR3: CASSSGGGGKQFF; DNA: TGTGCCAGCAGCAGCGGGGGGGGGGGCAAGCAGTTCTTC
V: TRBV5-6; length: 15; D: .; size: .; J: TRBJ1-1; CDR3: CASSPAPGGPTEAFF; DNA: TGTGCCAGCAGTCCCGCCCCCGGGGGCCCGACTGAAGCTTTCTTT
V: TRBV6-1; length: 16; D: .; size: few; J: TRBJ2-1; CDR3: CASSEEESDLGGEQFF; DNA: TGTGCCAGCAGTGAAGAGGAGTCGGACTTGGGAGGTGAGCAGTTCTTC
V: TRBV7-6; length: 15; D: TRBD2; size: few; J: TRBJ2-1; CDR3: CASSFAAGGLGEQFF; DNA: TGTGCCAGCAGCTTTGCAGCGGGGGGGCTGGGTGAGCAGTTCTTC
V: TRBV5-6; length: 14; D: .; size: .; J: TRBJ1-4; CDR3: CASSLAGDNEKLFF; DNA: TGTGCCAGCAGCTTGGCTGGAGATAATGAAAAACTGTTTTTT
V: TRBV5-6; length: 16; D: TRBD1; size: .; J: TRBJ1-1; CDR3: CASSWYRTGRNTEAFF; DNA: TGTGCCAGCAGCTGGTACAGGACAGGGAGAAACACTGAAGCTTTCTTT
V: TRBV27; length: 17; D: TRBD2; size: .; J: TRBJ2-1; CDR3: CASSLDSSGGAYNEQFF; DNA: TGTGCCAGCAGTTTGGACTCTAGCGGGGGGGCTTACAATGAGCAGTTCTTC
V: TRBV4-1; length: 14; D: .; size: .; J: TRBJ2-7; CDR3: CASSRAGTEYEQYF; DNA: TGCGCCAGCAGCCGCGCCGGGACGGAATACGAGCAGTACTTC
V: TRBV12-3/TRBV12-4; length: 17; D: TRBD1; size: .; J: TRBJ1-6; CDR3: CASSLADRGSYNSPLHF; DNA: TGTGCCAGCAGTTTAGCGGACAGGGGTTCCTATAATTCACCCCTCCACTTT
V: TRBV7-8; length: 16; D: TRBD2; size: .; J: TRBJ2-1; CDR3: CASSFLAGDYHNEQFF; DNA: TGTGCCAGCAGCTTTTTAGCGGGGGATTACCACAATGAGCAGTTCTTC
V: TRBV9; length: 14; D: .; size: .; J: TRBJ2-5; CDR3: CASSVNSLQETQYF; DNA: TGTGCCAGCAGCGTGAACAGTCTCCAAGAGACCCAGTACTTC
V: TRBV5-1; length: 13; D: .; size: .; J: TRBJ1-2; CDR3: CASSINRVYGYTF; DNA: TGCGCCAGCAGCATAAACAGGGTCTATGGCTACACCTTC
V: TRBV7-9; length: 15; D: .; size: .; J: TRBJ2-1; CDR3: CASSGSDSLYNEQFF; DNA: TGTGCCAGCAGCGGGTCGGACAGCTTATACAATGAGCAGTTCTTC
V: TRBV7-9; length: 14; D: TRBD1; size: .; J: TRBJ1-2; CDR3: CASSSGTVLGGYTF; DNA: TGTGCCAGCAGCTCCGGGACAGTCCTAGGGGGCTACACCTTC